These 9 T cell receptor beta chains were sequenced from one sample in a study of shared clonotypes between healthy human individuals. Profiling relied on immunoSEQ multiplex PCR, and the TCRdb table lists in-frame clones only, not all of them. This table holds approximately 1.9 million clones, approximately 92% found once. Terminally differentiated effector memory CD45RA+ cells were left out of the naive CD8 fraction, which was CD45RO-negative and positively selected for CCR7. Sample: naive CD8+ T cells from PBMCs. The receptor set was obtained from a young man in good health. Some clones in this sample may be carry-over from other donors' samples.

This chain joins TRBV28 and TRBJ1-1; maybe TRBD1 (5 bases). Trimming cost V 6 bases and J 4 bases, with 12 bases left between them. Per the germline V gene, CDR1 is MDHEN and CDR2 is SYDVKM. The CDR3 is 13 residues long. The CDR3 loop is CASSWAGLTEAFF. DNA for the CDR3: TGTGCCAGCAGCTGGGCAGGGCTCACTGAAGCTTTCTTT.

This rearrangement joins TRBV9 to TRBJ2-3, with D uncertain. The V gene's germline CDR1 is SGDLS and CDR2 YYNGEE. V was trimmed by 1 base and J by 5 bases, leaving 11 bases between them. CDR3 size: 14 residues. CDR3 loop: CASSVNTEVDTQYF. The CDR3 DNA is TGTGCCAGCAGCGTAAACACGGAAGTAGATACGCAGTATTTT. Drawing the rest from reference TRBV9 and TRBJ2-3, the complete variable domain is DSGVTQTPKHLITATGQRVTLRCSPRSGDLSVYWYQQSLDQGLQFLIQYYNGEERAKGNILERFSAQQFPDLHSELNLSSLELGDSALYFCASSVNTEVDTQYFGPGTRLTVL.

Turning to this clone: In the same sample, other DNA sequences code for this CDR3. The gene calls are TRBV7-9 and TRBJ1-1, with unresolved D. This CDR3 is built from 14 residues. Germline lookup yields CDR1 SEHNR and CDR2 FQNEAQ (reference sequence). With 0 bases removed from V and 1 base from J, the gap between germline ends came to 6 bases. CDR3 amino acids: CASSLAGRNTEAFF. The CDR3, as DNA: TGTGCCAGCAGCTTAGCCGGGAGGAACACTGAAGCTTTCTTT.

This clone was counted a single time. The V call is TRBV5-1, the J call TRBJ2-7; no clear D. The length of the CDR3 is 16 residues. V lost 0 bases and J lost 2, with 15 bases in between. Germline CDR1 and CDR2: SGHRS and YFSETQ. CDR3 amino acids: CASSLDGRSRAYEQYF. As DNA, the CDR3 is TGCGCCAGCAGCTTGGATGGTCGGAGCAGAGCCTACGAGCAGTACTTC.

The rearrangement joins TRBV10-3 to TRBJ1-5, with no clear D. Germline lookup yields CDR1 ENHRY and CDR2 SYGVKD. The CDR3 contains 18 residues. Trimming took 2 bases from V and 0 from J, leaving 17 bases between them. Written as DNA, the CDR3 is TGTGCCATCAGTGAGCTTTACCTGGCGGACCATAGCAATCAGCCCCAGCATTTT. Translation: CAISELYLADHSNQPQHF.

J is TRBJ1-4 and V is TRBV5-5; a weak D match, TRBD1 (6 bases). V lost 2 bases, J lost 1 base, and 15 bases lay in between. CDR3 size: 17 residues. Germline V CDR1 and CDR2: SGHKS, YYEKEE (reference sequence). The CDR3 reads CASSFTGGPRTNEKLFF. In DNA, the CDR3 is TGTGCCAGCAGCTTTACGGGGGGCCCTAGAACTAATGAAAAACTGTTTTTT.

The chain carries TRBV7-2 and TRBJ1-5, with D possibly matching TRBD1 (5 bases). In germline, CDR1 is SGHTA, CDR2 FQGNSA. V lost 4 bases and J 6 bases, leaving 16 bases between the germline ends. The CDR3 sequence is 15 residues long. CDR3 DNA: TGTGCCAGCAGCTCGGCGGACATGGGCGGTCAGCCCCAGCATTTT. This codes for CASSSADMGGQPQHF. Together with reference TRBV7-2 and TRBJ1-5, the CDR3 gives the full variable domain: GAGVSQSPSNKVTEKGKDVELRCDPISGHTALYWYRQSLGQGLEFLIYFQGNSAPDKSGLPSDRFSAERTGGSVSTLTIQRTQQEDSAVYLCASSSADMGGQPQHFGDGTRLSIL.

The V call is TRBV7-3, the J call TRBJ2-1; 8 bases agree with TRBD1. With 5 bases clipped from V and 5 bases from J, the junction kept 2 bases outside the gene matches. Germline CDR1 and CDR2: SGHTA and FQGTGA. There are 13 residues in the CDR3. This CDR3 reads CASSRDRNNEQFF. Written as DNA, the CDR3 is TGTGCCAGCAGCAGGGACAGGAACAATGAGCAGTTCTTC. The variable domain in full, with the rest retrieved from reference TRBV7-3 and TRBJ2-1, is GAGVSQTPSNKVTEKGKYVELRCDPISGHTALYWYRQSLGQGPEFLIYFQGTGAADDSGLPNDRFFAVRPEGSVSTLKIQRTERGDSAVYLCASSRDRNNEQFFGPGTRLTVL.

The chain links TRBV28 to TRBJ2-5, with TRBD1 matching 10 bases. The CDR3 is 15 residues long. V gave up 6 bases and J gave up 3 bases; unmatched junction bases: 7. From germline, CDR1 is MDHEN and CDR2 SYDVKM. This CDR3 is CASRPPGTGEETQYF. DNA for the CDR3: TGTGCCAGCAGACCTCCCGGGACAGGGGAAGAGACCCAGTACTTC.